This T cell receptor beta chain stems from a study of cytomegalovirus exposure and HLA in healthy donors. Study outcomes and limitations: Common viral pathogens were later found to be apparently linked to several of the most significant clusters.

In the case of this clone: Its antigen is undetermined.

Primers for the PCR totalled 60 Vbeta and 13 Jbeta. Sequencing was performed with immunoSEQ multiplex PCR; in TCRdb, only in-frame clones are kept and a portion is missing. The sample yields some 84,000 clones, 55% to 65% seen once. V shed 1 base and J shed 2 bases, with 15 bases lying between them. The CDR3 has 16 residues. Germline V CDR1 and CDR2: MGHRA, YSYEKL. The specimen sequenced was PBMCs. The clonotype comes from a woman in her thirties or forties in good health and CMV-seropositive. The rearrangement uses TRBV4-1 and TRBJ2-7, with D maybe TRBD1 (6 bases). The CDR3 DNA sequence: TGCGCCAGCAGCCAAGTGGGCAGGGGCTTACCCTACGAGCAGTACTTC. Its protein product is CASSQVGRGLPYEQYF.